This T cell receptor beta chain was sequenced for a study of shared clonotypes between healthy human individuals. Study in general: CD4 naive and CD4 memory each took three plates per donor, while CD8 naive took two and CD8 memory one.

Comments on this clone: Its antigen is not identified. The same CDR3 arises from other DNA sequences in this sample as well.

The study separated CD4+ cells into CD45RA+ naive and CD45RA-negative memory subsets. Notes on the study in general: Generally, estimated richness proved larger in naive subsets than it did in memory subsets.

This CDR3 contains 14 residues. The germline gives CDR1 SNHLY, CDR2 FYNNEI. The V gene end was trimmed by 4 bases and the J gene end by 1 base; junction bases not matched to a gene: 4. Deep was the level used in running the assay. The table came from immunoSEQ multiplex PCR; TCRdb's copy has only in-frame clones and leaves some out. The sample contains roughly 1,500,000 clones, approximately 98.5% of which appear only once. This sequence originates from a young man in good health. The chain has TRBV2 and TRBJ2-7, with 7 positions matching TRBD1. The source material was naive CD4+ T cells sorted from blood. Subset described: CD45RA+ positively selected. The CDR3, as DNA: TGTGCCAGCAGTGGTCCGGGACAGTCCTACGAGCAGTACTTC. It is translated as CASSGPGQSYEQYF.